Listed below are T cell receptor beta chains from one sample, sequenced in a study of regulatory and conventional T cells in RAG deficiency. The assay was immunoSEQ multiplex PCR, and TCRdb's table has in-frame clones only and misses some. The sample shows 260 or so clones, approximately 70% of them seen only once. The material sequenced was CD8+ T cells sorted from blood. Source of these receptors: a human donor with RAG deficiency presenting as combined immunodeficiency. Each CDR3 is given with its conserved first and last residue. Each record gives: D gene, V gene, J gene, clone size, CDR3 length, CDR3 DNA, CDR3 protein. D genes are given only for firm matches. Size values are once, few and many counts, or a class for expanded clones, and some rows have none.

D gene: .
V gene: TRBV16
J gene: TRBJ2-7
clone size: .
CDR3 length: 11
CDR3 DNA: TGTGCCAGCAGCCCAGCCTACGAGCAGTACTTC
CDR3 protein: CASSPAYEQYF

D gene: .
V gene: TRBV21-1
J gene: TRBJ2-7
clone size: .
CDR3 length: 16
CDR3 DNA: TGTGCCAGCAGCCTCCTCATAGCTACACGTGTTGACGAGCAGTACTTC
CDR3 protein: CASSLLIATRVDEQYF

D gene: .
V gene: TRBV7-8
J gene: TRBJ2-1
clone size: .
CDR3 length: 12
CDR3 DNA: TGTGCCAGCAGCTTAAACGGTGATGAGCAGTTCTTC
CDR3 protein: CASSLNGDEQFF

D gene: .
V gene: TRBV7-9
J gene: TRBJ2-1
clone size: .
CDR3 length: 11
CDR3 DNA: TGTGCCAGCAGCCCACCGTTGGAGCAGTTCTTC
CDR3 protein: CASSPPLEQFF

D gene: .
V gene: TRBV6-6
J gene: TRBJ2-3
clone size: .
CDR3 length: 10
CDR3 DNA: TGTGCCAGCAGGACAGATACGCAGTATTTT
CDR3 protein: CASRTDTQYF

D gene: .
V gene: TRBV15
J gene: TRBJ2-6
clone size: .
CDR3 length: 19
CDR3 DNA: TGTGCCACCAGCGATCGACAAAGGTGTGGACAAAGTCGGGCCAACGTCCTGACTTTC
CDR3 protein: CATSDRQRCGQSRANVLTF

D gene: .
V gene: TRBV28
J gene: TRBJ1-5
clone size: .
CDR3 length: 15
CDR3 DNA: TGTGCCAGCAGTTTCTTCGACAGGACCAATCAGCCCCAGCATTTT
CDR3 protein: CASSFFDRTNQPQHF

D gene: .
V gene: TRBV28
J gene: TRBJ1-1
clone size: once
CDR3 length: 13
CDR3 DNA: TGTGCCAGTGACTTGGGGGGAAACACTGAAGCTTTCTTT
CDR3 protein: CASDLGGNTEAFF

D gene: .
V gene: TRBV7-3
J gene: TRBJ2-3
clone size: .
CDR3 length: 12
CDR3 DNA: TGTGCCAGCAGCTTAACTGCAGATACGCAGTATTTT
CDR3 protein: CASSLTADTQYF

D gene: .
V gene: TRBV6-5
J gene: TRBJ2-1
clone size: once
CDR3 length: 14
CDR3 DNA: TGTGCCAGCAGTTACTCTAGGACTACCTTACAGCAGTTCTTC
CDR3 protein: CASSYSRTTLQQFF

D gene: .
V gene: TRBV28
J gene: TRBJ2-7
clone size: hyperexpanded
CDR3 length: 12
CDR3 DNA: TGTGCCAGCAGTTTCCCCCTGTGGGAGCAGTACTTC
CDR3 protein: CASSFPLWEQYF

D gene: .
V gene: TRBV21-1
J gene: TRBJ1-3
clone size: once
CDR3 length: 17
CDR3 DNA: TGTGCCAGCAGGGTTTTTTTAGCTACAACACGCCGAAACACCATATATTTT
CDR3 protein: CASRVFLATTRRNTIYF

D gene: .
V gene: TRBV6-5
J gene: TRBJ1-1
clone size: .
CDR3 length: 15
CDR3 DNA: TGTGCCAGCAGTTACGGATACCTCACGAACACTGAAGCTTTCTTT
CDR3 protein: CASSYGYLTNTEAFF

D gene: .
V gene: TRBV6-5
J gene: TRBJ1-1
clone size: .
CDR3 length: 16
CDR3 DNA: TGTGCCAGCAGTTACGTAGCTGGCAGGATGAACACTGAAGCTTTCTTT
CDR3 protein: CASSYVAGRMNTEAFF

D gene: .
V gene: TRBV18
J gene: TRBJ1-1
clone size: once
CDR3 length: 16
CDR3 DNA: TGTGCCAGCTCCTGGTCGTGGGAGGGATTGAACACTGAAGCTTTCTTT
CDR3 protein: CASSWSWEGLNTEAFF

D gene: TRBD1
V gene: TRBV10-3
J gene: TRBJ1-5
clone size: .
CDR3 length: 15
CDR3 DNA: TGTGCCAGCAGTTACTCGTCAGGGGGCGCACAGCCCCAGCATTTT
CDR3 protein: CASSYSSGGAQPQHF

D gene: .
V gene: TRBV14
J gene: TRBJ1-2
clone size: .
CDR3 length: 13
CDR3 DNA: TGTGCCAGCAGCCTCGGCCCCAACTATGGCTACACCTTC
CDR3 protein: CASSLGPNYGYTF

D gene: TRBD1
V gene: TRBV6-6
J gene: TRBJ1-5
clone size: few
CDR3 length: 15
CDR3 DNA: TGTGCCAGCAGTTACTCGTCAGGGGGCGCACAGCCCCAGCATTTT
CDR3 protein: CASSYSSGGAQPQHF

D gene: .
V gene: TRBV6-1
J gene: TRBJ2-7
clone size: .
CDR3 length: 13
CDR3 DNA: TGTGCCAGCAGTTCCCCCGGACCCTACGAGCAGTACTTC
CDR3 protein: CASSSPGPYEQYF

D gene: .
V gene: TRBV28
J gene: TRBJ2-1
clone size: .
CDR3 length: 14
CDR3 DNA: TGTGCCAGCGACAGGTCGAGCTCCTACAATGAGCAGTTCTTC
CDR3 protein: CASDRSSSYNEQFF

D gene: .
V gene: TRBV25-1
J gene: TRBJ2-3
clone size: .
CDR3 length: 14
CDR3 DNA: TGTGCCAGCAGTGAATGGGTGGGCACAGATACGCAGTATTTT
CDR3 protein: CASSEWVGTDTQYF

D gene: .
V gene: TRBV21-1
J gene: TRBJ1-6
clone size: .
CDR3 length: 18
CDR3 DNA: TGTGCCAGCAGTGCGGCATTAGCTACACATCATCATAATTCACCCCTCCACTTT
CDR3 protein: CASSAALATHHHNSPLHF

D gene: .
V gene: TRBV1
J gene: TRBJ2-6
clone size: .
CDR3 length: 18
CDR3 DNA: TGCACCAGCAGGGAGTGTCGTTGTGCACAAAGTCGGGCCAACGTCCTGACTTTC
CDR3 protein: CTSRECRCAQSRANVLTF

D gene: .
V gene: TRBV28
J gene: TRBJ1-1
clone size: .
CDR3 length: 13
CDR3 DNA: TGTGCCAGCAGTTTTTCGGGGGGTATTGAAGCTTTCTTT
CDR3 protein: CASSFSGGIEAFF

D gene: .
V gene: TRBV4-3
J gene: TRBJ2-2
clone size: .
CDR3 length: 17
CDR3 DNA: TGCGCCAGCAGCCAAGAGGGGCTGTGGACGAACACCGGGGAGCTGTTTTTT
CDR3 protein: CASSQEGLWTNTGELFF

D gene: .
V gene: TRBV27
J gene: TRBJ1-1
clone size: .
CDR3 length: 13
CDR3 DNA: TGTGCCAGCAGTTTAAGCCGGGGAACTGAAGCTTTCTTT
CDR3 protein: CASSLSRGTEAFF

D gene: .
V gene: TRBV27
J gene: TRBJ1-5
clone size: .
CDR3 length: 16
CDR3 DNA: TGTGCCAGCAGTTTAACGGGCCGGGGTCGCAATCAGCCCCAGCATTTT
CDR3 protein: CASSLTGRGRNQPQHF

D gene: .
V gene: TRBV5-4
J gene: TRBJ2-7
clone size: .
CDR3 length: 12
CDR3 DNA: TGTGCCAGCAGCTTGGTGCACTACGAGCAGTACTTC
CDR3 protein: CASSLVHYEQYF

D gene: .
V gene: TRBV5-4
J gene: TRBJ2-7
clone size: few
CDR3 length: 11
CDR3 DNA: TGTGCCAGCAGTTCCACCTACGAGCAGTACTTC
CDR3 protein: CASSSTYEQYF

D gene: .
V gene: TRBV19
J gene: TRBJ2-3
clone size: .
CDR3 length: 12
CDR3 DNA: TGTGCCAGTAGCCCTTCCTACCTCACGCAGTATTTT
CDR3 protein: CASSPSYLTQYF

D gene: .
V gene: TRBV5-1
J gene: TRBJ2-7
clone size: .
CDR3 length: 11
CDR3 DNA: TGCGCCAGCAGCTTCTCCTACGAGCAGTACTTC
CDR3 protein: CASSFSYEQYF

D gene: .
V gene: TRBV7-6
J gene: TRBJ2-3
clone size: few
CDR3 length: 13
CDR3 DNA: TGTGCCAGCAGCTTAGCGCCCGCAGATACGCAGTATTTT
CDR3 protein: CASSLAPADTQYF

D gene: .
V gene: TRBV28
J gene: TRBJ1-1
clone size: few
CDR3 length: 12
CDR3 DNA: TGTGCCAGCGGCCTCATGAACACTGAAGCTTTCTTT
CDR3 protein: CASGLMNTEAFF

D gene: .
V gene: TRBV6-5
J gene: TRBJ2-7
clone size: .
CDR3 length: 12
CDR3 DNA: TGTGCCAGCAGTTACTCGAGAGCGGAGCAGTACTTC
CDR3 protein: CASSYSRAEQYF

D gene: .
V gene: TRBV28
J gene: TRBJ2-3
clone size: once
CDR3 length: 13
CDR3 DNA: TGTGCCAGCAGCCCCCCTAGCACAGATACGCAGTATTTT
CDR3 protein: CASSPPSTDTQYF